This T cell receptor beta chain originates from a study of human T cells and chemical hapten exposure. Study context: Small discrepancies in pooled library volume mainly accounted for the varying TCR yields per sample. Points from the study as a whole: With DPC sensitization, TCRs exceeding 1 in 1000 frequency showed no change.

Specified time point: healthy volunteer bleed at 6 weeks. Researchers extracted total RNA from unfractionated whole blood. CDR1 and CDR2 from the germline V gene are MDHEN and SYDVKM. V was pared by 2 bases and J by 1 base, with 20 bases between. This CDR3 region has 18 residues. Only a few counts were recorded for this clonotype. Its target is unknown. Library preparation tagged each individual cDNA molecule with a unique molecular identifier. In the study's own analysis: Per sample, the median was approximately 96,000 TCRs, with values from around 24,000 to 710,000. A single record per CDR3 protein comes from TCRdb applying MiXCR to the RACE reads. Clone size and V and J calls follow TCRdb, not the original study. The table lists about 65,000 distinct CDR3 sequences, roughly 6.1% of them singletons.

V is TRBV28 and J is TRBJ1-2; tentatively, D is TRBD1 (5 bases). This clonotype was sampled from a female donor in good health. Some clones in this sample may be carry-over from other donors' samples. Sequenced input: whole blood. CDR3: CASSLPLLGGGLNYGYTF. The CDR3 nucleotides are TGTGCCAGCAGTTTACCCCTCCTCGGGGGAGGACTTAACTATGGCTACACCTTC.